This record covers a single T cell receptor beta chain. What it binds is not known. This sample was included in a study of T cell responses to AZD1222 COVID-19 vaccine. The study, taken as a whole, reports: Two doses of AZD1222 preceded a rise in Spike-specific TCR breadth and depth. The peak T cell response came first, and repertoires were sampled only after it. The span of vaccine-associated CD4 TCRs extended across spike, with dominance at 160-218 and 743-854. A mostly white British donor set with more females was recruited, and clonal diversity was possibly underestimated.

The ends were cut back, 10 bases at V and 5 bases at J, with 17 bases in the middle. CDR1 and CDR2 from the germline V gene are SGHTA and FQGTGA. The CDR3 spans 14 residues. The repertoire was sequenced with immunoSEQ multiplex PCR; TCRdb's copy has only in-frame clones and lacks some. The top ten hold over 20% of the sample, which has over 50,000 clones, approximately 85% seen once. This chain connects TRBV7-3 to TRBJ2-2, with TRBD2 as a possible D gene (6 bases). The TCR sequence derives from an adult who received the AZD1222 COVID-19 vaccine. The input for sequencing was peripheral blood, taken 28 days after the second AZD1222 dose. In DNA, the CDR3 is TGTGCCACCCGGGGCGGGATTGGGACCGGGGAGCTGTTTTTT. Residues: CATRGGIGTGELFF.